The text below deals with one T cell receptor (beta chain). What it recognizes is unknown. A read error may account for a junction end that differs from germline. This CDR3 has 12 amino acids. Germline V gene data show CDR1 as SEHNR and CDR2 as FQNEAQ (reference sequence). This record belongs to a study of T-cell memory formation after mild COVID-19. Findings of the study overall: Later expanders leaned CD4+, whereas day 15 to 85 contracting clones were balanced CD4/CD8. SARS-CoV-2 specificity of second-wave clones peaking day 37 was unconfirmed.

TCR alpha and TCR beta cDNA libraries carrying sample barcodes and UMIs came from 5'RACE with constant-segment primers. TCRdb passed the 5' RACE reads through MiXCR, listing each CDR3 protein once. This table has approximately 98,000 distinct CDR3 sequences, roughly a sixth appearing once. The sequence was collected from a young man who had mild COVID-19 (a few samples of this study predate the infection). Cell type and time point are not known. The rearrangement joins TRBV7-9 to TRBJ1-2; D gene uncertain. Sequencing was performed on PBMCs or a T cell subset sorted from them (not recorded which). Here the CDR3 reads CASSLEDRGYTF. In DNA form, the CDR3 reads TGTGCCAGCAGTTTAGAGGACCGGGGCTACACCTTC.